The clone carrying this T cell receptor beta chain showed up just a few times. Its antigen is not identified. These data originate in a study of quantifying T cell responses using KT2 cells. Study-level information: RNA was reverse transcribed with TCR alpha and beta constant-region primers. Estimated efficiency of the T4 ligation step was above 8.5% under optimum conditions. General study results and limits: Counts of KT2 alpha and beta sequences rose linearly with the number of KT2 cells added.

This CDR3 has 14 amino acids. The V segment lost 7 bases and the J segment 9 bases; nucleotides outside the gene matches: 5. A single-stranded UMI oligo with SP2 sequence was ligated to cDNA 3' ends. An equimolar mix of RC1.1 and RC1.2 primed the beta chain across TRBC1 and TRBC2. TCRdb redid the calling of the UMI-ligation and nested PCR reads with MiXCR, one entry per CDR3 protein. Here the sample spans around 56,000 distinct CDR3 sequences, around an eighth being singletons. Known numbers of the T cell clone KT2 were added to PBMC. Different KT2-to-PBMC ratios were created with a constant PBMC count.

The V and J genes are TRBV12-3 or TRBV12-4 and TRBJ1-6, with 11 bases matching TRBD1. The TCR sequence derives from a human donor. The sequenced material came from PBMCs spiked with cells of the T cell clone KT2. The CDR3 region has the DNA TGTGCCAGCACTTGGACAGGGGGCGTTTCACCCCTCCACTTT. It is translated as CASTWTGGVSPLHF.